This entry lists 4 T cell receptor beta chains sequenced from one sample in a study of blood T cell repertoires in COVID-19. Assay: immunoSEQ multiplex PCR; the TCRdb copy retains only in-frame clones and omits some. The repertoire consists of fewer than 200,000 clones, with 80% to 90% occurring once and the leading ten covering 1.5% to 2%. Sequencing was done on a sample of peripheral blood. These receptors all come from a man between 18 and 35 years old who had recovered from COVID-19.

The chain uses TRBV10-3 and TRBJ2-7, with 7 bases aligning to TRBD2. The CDR3 is made up of 15 amino acids. Germline V CDR1 and CDR2: ENHRY, SYGVKD. After removal of 6 bases from V and 4 bases from J, the junction contained 12 bases not matched to a gene. CDR3 sequence: CAISDLPSGLYEQYF. CDR3 nucleotide sequence: TGTGCCATCAGCGACTTGCCTAGCGGATTATACGAGCAGTACTTC.

This chain links TRBV19 with TRBJ2-3; TRBD2 matches at 12 bases. Germline-derived CDR1 and CDR2 are LNHDA and SQIVND (reference sequence). There are 15 residues in the CDR3. Trimming took 10 bases from V and 1 from J; bases not matched to a gene: 6. Here the CDR3 DNA reads TGTGCCACCCGGACTAGCGGGATTCGCACAGATACGCAGTATTTT. It is translated as CATRTSGIRTDTQYF.

This clone was observed once. The CDR3 sequence: CASSVGTGFYEQYF. The CDR3 DNA sequence: TGTGCCAGCAGCGTAGGGACAGGCTTCTACGAGCAGTACTTC. J is TRBJ2-7 and V is TRBV9, with TRBD1 identical over 7 bases. The CDR3 contains 14 residues. Losses at the gene ends were 0 bases for V and 3 bases for J; bases not matched to a gene: 3. The germline CDR1 and CDR2 sequences are SGDLS and YYNGEE.

The rearrangement uses TRBV5-1 and TRBJ1-5, with no clear D. Between the trimmed V and J ends, which lost 0 bases and 4 bases, there was a span of 11 bases. The CDR3 is made up of 15 amino acids. Germline assignment: CDR1 SGHRS and CDR2 YFSETQ. CDR3 in amino acids: CASSLGAGDNQPQHF. The CDR3 DNA sequence: TGCGCCAGCAGCTTGGGGGCAGGCGATAATCAGCCCCAGCATTTT. Combining the CDR3 with reference TRBV5-1 and TRBJ1-5 gives the whole variable domain KAGVTQTPRYLIKTRGQQVTLSCSPISGHRSVSWYQQTPGQGLQFLFEYFSETQRNKGNFPGRFSGRQFSNSRSEMNVSTLELGDSALYLCASSLGAGDNQPQHFGDGTRLSIL.